This T cell receptor (beta chain) was captured in a study of response to subunit inactivated influenza vaccine. General study points: Each seasonal flu vaccination may recruit only limited new T cells, authors suggested.

TCRdb re-analysed the RT-PCR reads in MiXCR, keeping a single row per CDR3 protein. The sample lists 300,000 to 350,000 distinct CDR3 sequences; 20% to 25% were seen once. Germline CDR1 and CDR2: SGHKS and YYEKEE (reference sequence). V was cut by 2 bases and J by 3 bases, with 8 bases left in between. The CDR3 loop spans 13 amino acids. This clonotype was counted at least ten times. Its target is unknown. The input for sequencing was PBMCs from blood, taken less than 22 months after vaccination. This sequence was found in a man aged 50 to 69 who received an inactivated influenza vaccine. J is TRBJ1-1 and V is TRBV5-5; D is ambiguous. CDR3 protein: CASSLGFYTEAFF. The DNA of the CDR3 is TGTGCCAGCAGCTTAGGATTTTACACTGAAGCTTTCTTT.